This is a list of T cell receptor beta chains from one sample in a study of T cell responses to AZD1222 COVID-19 vaccine. Assay used: immunoSEQ multiplex PCR; TCRdb lists only in-frame clones, some missing. The profile shows over 140,000 clones, 92% of them singletons. The material was peripheral blood, obtained 28 days after the second AZD1222 dose. The receptors were gathered from an adult who received the AZD1222 COVID-19 vaccine. Both conserved end residues are part of each CDR3. A D gene is named only where the DNA matches it firmly. Rows may omit the clone size; those that give it use once, few, many or a size class.

CDR3nt | CDR3aa | abundance | j_gene | v_gene | len | d_gene
TGTGCCAGCAGCTTATCTACTAGCGTCAACCTGCCTTACGAGCAGTACTTC | CASSLSTSVNLPYEQYF | . | TRBJ2-7 | TRBV7-6 | 17 | TRBD2
TGTGCCAGCATGGGGGGCGCAGACAACTATGGCTACACCTTC | CASMGGADNYGYTF | . | TRBJ1-2 | TRBV2 | 14 | .
TGTGCCAGCAGCGCCTTAGACAGATTCGTCGGCTACACCTTC | CASSALDRFVGYTF | . | TRBJ1-2 | TRBV9 | 14 | .
TGTGCCAGCAGCCTGCGGACAGGGGGCGATGGAGATACGCAGTATTTT | CASSLRTGGDGDTQYF | . | TRBJ2-3 | TRBV9 | 16 | TRBD1
TGTGCCAGCGCCCCGACAAGAAATAACTATGGCTACACCTTC | CASAPTRNNYGYTF | . | TRBJ1-2 | TRBV19 | 14 | .
TGTGCCAGCTCACCGATCGGACAGGAAGGTCAGCCCCAGCATTTT | CASSPIGQEGQPQHF | . | TRBJ1-5 | TRBV18 | 15 | TRBD1
TGTGCCAGCTCACCCGCGACTCGAGGATACGAGCAGTACTTC | CASSPATRGYEQYF | once | TRBJ2-7 | TRBV18 | 14 | .
TGTGCCAGCAGCCTTTACATGAACACTGAAGCTTTCTTT | CASSLYMNTEAFF | . | TRBJ1-1 | TRBV7-9 | 13 | .
TGTGCCAGCAGCACGGGGACAGGAGGATCACCCCTCCACTTT | CASSTGTGGSPLHF | . | TRBJ1-6 | TRBV5-6 | 14 | TRBD1
TGTGCCAGCAGCCAAGATCCCAGGGTCGGTGGCTACACCTTC | CASSQDPRVGGYTF | . | TRBJ1-2 | TRBV3-1/TRBV3-2 | 14 | .
TGTGCCACCAGCAGATACGGACAGGGATCAACTAATGAAAAACTGTTTTTT | CATSRYGQGSTNEKLFF | . | TRBJ1-4 | TRBV15 | 17 | TRBD1
TGTGCCAGCAGCTGGAACAGGGACGATCGAAACACCATATATTTT | CASSWNRDDRNTIYF | . | TRBJ1-3 | TRBV5-8 | 15 | .
TGCAGCGTTCCAACCGGGACAGTCGGGTTTGGTGAGCAGTTCTTC | CSVPTGTVGFGEQFF | . | TRBJ2-1 | TRBV29-1 | 15 | TRBD1
TGTGCCAGCAGCCGGTATACCGGGACTAGCGGGAATCCCGGGGAGCTGTTTTTT | CASSRYTGTSGNPGELFF | once | TRBJ2-2 | TRBV3-1/TRBV3-2 | 18 | TRBD2
TGCGCCAGCAGCTCCTGGACAGGGAATGAAAAACTGTTTTTT | CASSSWTGNEKLFF | . | TRBJ1-4 | TRBV5-1 | 14 | TRBD1